This T cell receptor beta chain originates from a study of OX40 agonist ivuxolimab in advanced cancers. Study-wide findings and caveats: Among the lowest peripheral clonal expansion occurred in 0.1-3.0 mg/kg partial responders. In the 0.1 to 3.0 mg/kg range, CD4+ and CD8+ blood T cells had expanded clonally by week 6.

Profiled with immunoSEQ multiplex PCR; TCRdb holds only in-frame clones, not every one. Among around 16,000 clones listed, 75% to 85% were seen once. V trimming: 2 bases; J trimming: 5 bases; junction bases outside the gene matches: 8. The CDR3 runs to 15 residues. Germline V gives CDR1 SGDLS, CDR2 YYNGEE. This clone has only a few counts. What it binds is unknown. V gene TRBV9 combines with J gene TRBJ1-2; 8 bases fit TRBD1. The source material was CD4+ or CD8+ T cells sorted from blood, sampled in a trial of the OX40 agonist ivuxolimab. The receptor's source is an adult with an advanced solid tumor such as melanoma, head and neck, liver or kidney cancer. The chain's CDR3 is CASSVLGTGPYGYTF. The DNA for the CDR3 is TGTGCCAGCAGCGTCCTGGGGACAGGCCCTTATGGCTACACCTTC.